The next 27 T cell receptor beta chains were all read from a single sample in a study of blood T cell repertoires in COVID-19. Some clones are missing from TCRdb's copy, which holds only in-frame ones; the method was immunoSEQ multiplex PCR. The sample lists some 270,000 clones, approximately 89% occurring once. What was sequenced was peripheral blood. The receptors derive from a man aged 40-49 years with active or convalescent COVID-19.

The V and J genes are TRBV24-1 and TRBJ2-7, with D perhaps matching TRBD1 (7 bases). V was clipped by 3 bases and J by 4 bases, with 15 bases between them. CDR1 and CDR2 (germline): KGHDR, SFDVKD. CDR3 length equals 15 residues. The CDR3 loop reads CATSDNRGGKYEQYF. CDR3 DNA sequence: TGTGCCACCAGTGATAACAGGGGAGGAAAGTACGAGCAGTACTTC.

The V call is TRBV29-1, the J call TRBJ1-1; the D is unclear. Germline V gives CDR1 SQVTM, CDR2 ANQGSEA. The CDR3 length is 13 residues. The CDR3 DNA follows: TGCAGGGTCCTCGGGGTAACGAACACTGAAGCTTTCTTT. Encoded protein: CRVLGVTNTEAFF.

Notes on this clone: Other DNA sequences in the same sample also yield this CDR3. The chain uses TRBV6-5 and TRBJ1-3; TRBD1 matches 9 bases. CDR1 and CDR2 (germline): MNHEY, SVGAGI. V lost 5 bases, J lost 1 base, and 3 bases stayed unmatched. This CDR3 comprises 15 residues. CDR3 in amino acids: CASSPGQGSGNTIYF. The CDR3 DNA is TGTGCCAGCAGTCCGGGACAGGGTTCTGGAAACACCATATATTTT.

This chain joins TRBV11-3 and TRBJ1-1, with D maybe TRBD1 (5 bases). The CDR3 is 14 residues long. The V and J ends lost 4 bases and 6 bases respectively, with 15 bases between them. In germline, CDR1 is SGHNT, CDR2 YENEEA. CDR3 in DNA: TGTGCCAGCAGCTCTAGCGGGGGGAAACCTGAAGCTTTCTTT. This sequence encodes CASSSSGGKPEAFF.

This clone was observed a handful of times. The rearrangement joins TRBV27 to TRBJ1-5, with 8 bases that match TRBD1. Germline CDR1 is MNHEY and CDR2 is SMNVEV (reference sequence). This CDR3 is 17 amino acids long. The V gene end was trimmed by 5 bases and the J gene end by 0 bases; junction bases not matched to a gene: 9. The CDR3, as DNA: TGTGCCAGCAGTGAAAAACAGGGGGGGATTAGCAATCAGCCCCAGCATTTT. The encoded protein is CASSEKQGGISNQPQHF.

This chain links TRBV9 with TRBJ1-1; possible D gene TRBD1, 5 bases. V was trimmed by 2 bases and J by 4 bases, leaving 15 bases between them. CDR1 SGDLS and CDR2 YYNGEE come from the germline V gene. The length of the CDR3 is 15 residues. CDR3 loop: CASSVQGGSSTEAFF. CDR3 in DNA: TGTGCCAGCAGCGTTCAGGGCGGTTCGAGCACTGAAGCTTTCTTT.

The chain joins TRBV19 to TRBJ2-3, with D uncertain. The length of the CDR3 is 13 residues. Trimming shortened V by 7 bases and J by 5 bases, and 13 bases separated the two germline ends. The germline CDR1 and CDR2 sequences are LNHDA and SQIVND (reference sequence). CDR3 nucleotides: TGTGCCAGTACCCACCCACAGAGAGATACGCAGTATTTT. Translated: CASTHPQRDTQYF.

The chain recombines TRBV10-3 with TRBJ2-7; possible D gene TRBD1, 5 bases. The germline V gene has CDR1 ENHRY and CDR2 SYGVKD. CDR3 size: 13 residues. V gave up 3 bases and J gave up 3 bases, with 9 bases separating them. This CDR3 is CAISDARDYEQYF. The CDR3 DNA follows: TGTGCCATCAGTGATGCCAGGGACTACGAGCAGTACTTC.

The gene calls are TRBV9 and TRBJ2-1; 8 positions match TRBD1. CDR1 and CDR2 from the germline V gene are SGDLS and YYNGEE. This CDR3 comprises 15 residues. With V trimmed by 0 bases and J by 11 bases, 10 bases remained unmatched. CDR3 sequence reads: CASSVVTGGSYQQFF. CDR3 nucleotide sequence: TGTGCCAGCAGCGTAGTAACAGGGGGGTCGTATCAGCAGTTCTTC. The full variable domain, with the rest looked up from reference TRBV9 and TRBJ2-1, is DSGVTQTPKHLITATGQRVTLRCSPRSGDLSVYWYQQSLDQGLQFLIQYYNGEERAKGNILERFSAQQFPDLHSELNLSSLELGDSALYFCASSVVTGGSYQQFFGPGTRLTVL.

This clone has only one observation. This chain links TRBV7-2 with TRBJ1-1, with D perhaps matching TRBD1 (5 bases). The CDR3 has 15 amino acids. From germline, CDR1 is SGHTA and CDR2 FQGNSA. V was pared by 3 bases and J by 12 bases, with 23 bases between. The CDR3 is CASSLSYGDWERTFF. CDR3 DNA: TGTGCCAGCAGCTTGTCCTACGGGGACTGGGAGAGAACTTTCTTT.

The chain uses TRBV6-5 and TRBJ2-3; 10 nucleotides match TRBD2. Germline V CDR1 and CDR2: MNHEY, SVGAGI. The V and J ends lost 5 bases and 3 bases, in that order; junction bases with no gene match: 2. The CDR3 is 14 residues long. CDR3 loop: CASSILAGTDTQYF. In DNA form, the CDR3 reads TGTGCCAGCAGTATACTAGCGGGAACAGATACGCAGTATTTT.

The chain joins TRBV3-1 (or the pseudogene TRBV3-2) to TRBJ2-7, with 11 nucleotides matching TRBD1. Unmatched junction bases numbered 5, after V lost 4 bases and J lost 3 bases. This CDR3 is built from 15 residues. Germline V gene lookup returns CDR1 LGHDT and CDR2 YNNKEL (reference sequence). The CDR3 here is CASSRSGTGGYEQYF. As DNA, the CDR3 is TGTGCCAGCAGCCGGTCCGGGACAGGGGGCTACGAGCAGTACTTC.

V gene TRBV4-2 combines with J gene TRBJ1-1, with D possibly matching TRBD1 (5 bases). This CDR3 is built from 17 residues. Germline CDR1 reads LGHNA; CDR2 reads YNFKEQ. V was clipped by 3 bases and J by 2 bases, with 19 bases between them. As DNA, the CDR3 is TGTGCCAGCAGCCACGTAGGCCCGACAGATATCAACACTGAAGCTTTCTTT. Its translation: CASSHVGPTDINTEAFF.

This clone was observed a handful of times. The CDR3 spells CASSRSGGAPSSYNEQFF. The DNA for the CDR3 is TGTGCCAGCAGCCGAAGCGGGGGGGCCCCGAGCTCCTACAATGAGCAGTTCTTC. The chain combines TRBV11-2 with TRBJ2-1, with 10 bases identical to TRBD2. V shed 5 bases and J 0 bases; nucleotides not matched to a gene: 10. The CDR3 covers 18 residues. Germline V gene sequence: CDR1 SGHAT, CDR2 FQNNGV.

CDR3 sequence reads: CATSGGPGRQPQHF. CDR3 DNA: TGTGCCACCAGTGGAGGTCCAGGGCGTCAGCCCCAGCATTTT. The gene calls are TRBV24-1 and TRBJ1-5; TRBD1 is a possible D gene (5 bases). Germline CDR1 and CDR2: KGHDR and SFDVKD. Trimming pared 5 bases from V and 6 bases from J, leaving 13 bases between. The CDR3 extends over 14 amino acids.

The chain is built from TRBV11-2 and TRBJ2-1; 9 positions match TRBD2. The junction had 8 bases not matched to a gene; V was cut back by 3 bases and J by 8 bases. The CDR3 loop spans 15 amino acids. Germline CDR1 SGHAT, CDR2 FQNNGV. CDR3 region: CASSLFKREDDEQFF. The CDR3, as DNA: TGTGCCAGCAGCTTGTTCAAGCGGGAGGACGATGAGCAGTTCTTC.

For the CDR3, the DNA is TGTGCCAGCAGCCCAGCTGGAGGGACCGTCGTCTACGAGCAGTACTTC. This encodes CASSPAGGTVVYEQYF. The rearrangement uses TRBV4-2 and TRBJ2-7; TRBD2 is a possible D gene (6 bases). Trimming removed 4 bases from V and 3 bases from J, with 19 bases in between. Germline V gene data show CDR1 as LGHNA and CDR2 as YNFKEQ. The CDR3 has 16 residues.

The chain recombines TRBV28 with TRBJ1-1; TRBD1 might be the D (6 bases). The ends were cut back, 7 bases at V and 5 bases at J, with 14 bases in the middle. CDR3 size: 13 residues. Per the germline V gene, CDR1 is MDHEN and CDR2 is SYDVKM. This chain's CDR3 is CASTAAGETEAFF. CDR3 sequence (DNA): TGTGCCAGCACTGCAGCAGGGGAAACTGAAGCTTTCTTT.

This chain joins TRBV24-1 and TRBJ2-2; 7 positions agree with TRBD2. The trim removed 8 bases at V and 3 bases at J, leaving 5 bases unmatched. Germline loops: CDR1 KGHDR, CDR2 SFDVKD. The CDR3 runs to 14 residues. The CDR3 coding sequence is TGTGCCACCACGACGGGGAGGGACACCGGGGAGCTGTTTTTT. Its protein is CATTTGRDTGELFF.

The V and J genes are TRBV20-1 and TRBJ2-1, with D possibly TRBD2 on 6 matching bases. The CDR3 length is 11 residues. V lost 6 bases to trimming and J lost 6 bases, with 9 bases between them. The germline V gene encodes CDR1 DFQATT and CDR2 SNEGSKA (reference sequence). This chain's CDR3 is CSAGGFNEQFF. In DNA form, the CDR3 reads TGCAGTGCGGGAGGCTTCAATGAGCAGTTCTTC.

This clone has just one count. The V gene is TRBV13, the J gene TRBJ2-3, with D unclear. V was clipped by 3 bases and J by 6 bases, with 7 bases between them. The germline gives CDR1 PRHDT, CDR2 FYEKMQ (reference sequence). The CDR3 consists of 12 residues. CDR3 sequence: CASSFSSDTQYF. Here the CDR3 DNA reads TGTGCCAGCAGCTTTAGCTCCGATACGCAGTATTTT.

V is TRBV9 and J is TRBJ1-4; D is unresolved. V gave up 4 bases and J gave up 7 bases, with 14 bases separating them. The CDR3 loop spans 14 amino acids. The germline V gene encodes CDR1 SGDLS and CDR2 YYNGEE. CDR3 region: CASSPAGRGEKLFF. CDR3 DNA: TGTGCCAGCAGCCCCGCCGGGAGAGGTGAAAAACTGTTTTTT.

This clone has only one observation. The genes are TRBV12-3 or TRBV12-4 and TRBJ1-2, with D unclear. The CDR3 contains 12 residues. The V end lost 3 bases, the J end lost 1 base, and 3 bases lay between the germline ends. CDR3 nucleotides: TGTGCCAGCAGTTTCAATAACTATGGCTACACCTTC. This translates into CASSFNNYGYTF.

This rearrangement joins TRBV19 to TRBJ1-5; 8 nucleotides match TRBD1. CDR1 is LNHDA, CDR2 SQIVND, per germline (reference sequence). J gave up 2 bases and V 3 bases, and 9 bases lay outside the gene matches. This CDR3 region has 17 residues. The CDR3: CASSMSQGAHGNQPQHF. CDR3 bases: TGTGCCAGTAGTATGAGTCAGGGGGCGCACGGCAATCAGCCCCAGCATTTT.

The chain carries TRBV9 and TRBJ1-1; D is unclear. CDR3 length equals 13 residues. Germline V gene lookup returns CDR1 SGDLS and CDR2 YYNGEE. V dropped 3 bases and J dropped 6 bases, with 12 bases sitting between them. This chain's CDR3 is CASSAQGGSEAFF. CDR3 sequence (DNA): TGTGCCAGCAGCGCACAAGGAGGTTCTGAAGCTTTCTTT. Using reference TRBV9 and TRBJ1-1 for the parts outside the CDR3, the full variable domain is DSGVTQTPKHLITATGQRVTLRCSPRSGDLSVYWYQQSLDQGLQFLIQYYNGEERAKGNILERFSAQQFPDLHSELNLSSLELGDSALYFCASSAQGGSEAFFGQGTRLTVV.

The rearrangement uses TRBV5-4 and TRBJ2-5, with 7 bases matching TRBD2. Trimming at V came to 2 bases and at J to 7 bases, leaving 8 bases not matched to a gene. Germline V lookup: CDR1 SGHNT, CDR2 YYREEE (reference sequence). The CDR3 is made up of 14 amino acids. The CDR3 DNA follows: TGTGCCAGCAGCTTAGCGGGGACCCCGGGGACCCAGTACTTC. It specifies CASSLAGTPGTQYF.

The chain employs TRBV6-5 and TRBJ1-2; TRBD1 might be the D (6 bases). Trimming removed 6 bases from V and 8 bases from J, with 13 bases in between. There are 12 residues in the CDR3. CDR1 and CDR2 from the germline V gene are MNHEY and SVGAGI. CDR3 bases: TGTGCCAGCAGAGCACAGGGCCCGGGCTACACCTTC. It encodes CASRAQGPGYTF.